This T cell receptor (beta chain) originates from a study of radiotherapy plus CTLA-4 blockade in lung cancer. Study outcomes and limitations: After treatment with radiotherapy plus ipilimumab, TCR clones that came from the tumor expanded in blood. Interferon-beta and early blood T cell clone dynamics reportedly predicted response best.

V was pared by 5 bases and J by 7 bases, with 3 bases of the junction left unmatched. The CDR3 loop spans 15 amino acids. Germline-derived CDR1 and CDR2 are SGHTA and FQGNSA. The assay was immunoSEQ multiplex PCR, and TCRdb's table has in-frame clones only and misses some. Of some 70,000 clones in the sample, around 80% are singletons; the top ten hold under 10%. This clone appeared a single time. The antigen is undetermined. The clonotype was recovered from a human donor with non-small cell lung cancer who had a complete response to radiotherapy plus ipilimumab. The chain uses TRBV7-2 and TRBJ2-1, with 15 bases matching TRBD2. The sample was peripheral blood, taken from a patient treated with radiotherapy plus ipilimumab. The CDR3 is CASSPGLAGGNEQFF. The CDR3, as DNA: TGTGCCAGCAGCCCTGGACTAGCGGGGGGGAATGAGCAGTTCTTC.